The 23 T cell receptor beta chains given below trace back to one sample, sequenced in a study of molecular identifiers for immune sequencing clone quantification. TCRdb re-called the PCR reads with MiXCR, one entry per CDR3 protein. The sample lists about 300,000 distinct CDR3 sequences; roughly a fifth were seen once. Sequencing used naive CD8+ T cells from blood, with Jurkat cell RNA spiked in. Noted subset: FACS-sorted CD8+CD4-CCR7+CD45RA+ naive T cells. These receptors came from a human donor in good health. Some libraries in this study had Jurkat cell RNA spiked in.

The chain carries TRBV6-5 and TRBJ2-7; TRBD2 aligns across 14 bases. The CDR3 has 17 amino acids. The germline V gene encodes CDR1 MNHEY and CDR2 SVGAGI. V lost 4 bases to trimming and J lost 6 bases; unmatched junction nucleotides: 11. CDR3 amino acids: CASSSLPGTSGSGEQYF. DNA for the CDR3: TGTGCCAGCAGTTCCCTCCCCGGGACTAGCGGGAGCGGCGAGCAGTACTTC.

At least ten counts were recorded for this clonotype. This sequence joins TRBV19 and TRBJ1-5; D might be TRBD1 (5 bases). CDR1 LNHDA and CDR2 SQIVND come from the germline V gene (reference sequence). This CDR3 comprises 14 residues. Trimming left V 9 bases short and J 0 bases short, with 12 bases between. CDR3 in DNA: TGTGCCAGCTGGGACGGGGATAGCAATCAGCCCCAGCATTTT. Its translation: CASWDGDSNQPQHF.

The chain carries TRBV13 and TRBJ2-2; a possible D gene is TRBD1 (5 bases). This CDR3 spans 16 amino acids. The ends were cut back, 4 bases at V and 0 bases at J, with 12 bases in the middle. Germline CDR1 and CDR2: PRHDT and FYEKMQ (reference sequence). For the CDR3, the DNA is TGTGCCAGCAGCTCCTGGATAGGGGCGAACACCGGGGAGCTGTTTTTT. It translates to CASSSWIGANTGELFF.

Ten or more counts support this clonotype. The V call is TRBV7-8, the J call TRBJ2-2; 7 positions match TRBD2. Per the germline V gene, CDR1 is SGHVS and CDR2 is FQNEAQ. The CDR3 has 16 amino acids. The V segment lost 2 bases and the J segment 6 bases; nucleotides outside the gene matches: 9. CDR3 coding DNA: TGTGCCAGCAGCTTAATGGGACTAACTAAGCCCGGGGAGCTGTTTTTT. Its protein is CASSLMGLTKPGELFF.

This clonotype was detected many times. V and J are TRBV4-1 and TRBJ2-7, with D unclear. Trimming removed 1 base from V and 4 bases from J, with 8 bases in between. Germline lookup yields CDR1 MGHRA and CDR2 YSYEKL. The CDR3 is 13 amino acids. CDR3 nucleotide sequence: TGCGCCAGCAGCCAAGGGACGTGGTACGAGCAGTACTTC. Its translation: CASSQGTWYEQYF.

Many counts were recorded for this clonotype. The rearrangement links TRBV21-1 to TRBJ2-4. TRBV21-1 is recorded as a pseudogene. CDR3 length equals 16 residues. The CDR3 bases are TGTGCCAGCAGCCTACATCAAAAGATAGCCAAAAACATTCAGTACTTC. Translation: CASSLHQKIAKNIQYF.

The CDR3 region is CASSKGSGGVPETQYF. The CDR3 DNA reads TGTGCCAGCAGCAAAGGGAGCGGGGGGGTACCAGAGACCCAGTACTTC. V is TRBV21-1 and J is TRBJ2-5; the table's D call TRBD2 went unverified against the DNA. TRBV21-1 is a pseudogene segment. The CDR3 runs 16 residues.

Comments on this clonotype: This may be a read error: a much more frequent sequence differs by one nucleotide. The chain is built from TRBV19 and TRBJ1-1; maybe TRBD1 (5 bases). CDR3 size: 15 residues. Germline CDR1 is LNHDA and CDR2 is SQIVND (reference sequence). The germline V and J ends were trimmed by 3 bases and 5 bases, with 16 bases remaining between them. The chain's CDR3 is CASSMGSRGRTEAFF. The DNA for the CDR3 is TGTGCCAGTAGTATGGGCTCGAGGGGCAGGACTGAAGCTTTCTTT.

The chain is built from TRBV3-1 and TRBJ2-5; 9 bases are a match to TRBD2. Losses at the gene ends were 3 bases for V and 3 bases for J; bases not matched to a gene: 8. Per the germline V gene, CDR1 is LGHDT and CDR2 is YNNKEL (reference sequence). The CDR3 is 16 amino acids. CDR3 region: CASSQWSGRREETQYF. Written as DNA, the CDR3 is TGTGCCAGCAGCCAGTGGAGCGGGAGGAGAGAAGAGACCCAGTACTTC.

V is TRBV4-3 and J is TRBJ2-5, with 10 bases identical to TRBD2. Germline assignment: CDR1 LGHNA and CDR2 YSLEER. V dropped 0 bases and J dropped 4; count of bases not matched to a gene: 11. This CDR3 region has 18 residues. The CDR3 bases are TGCGCCAGCAGCCAAGATCTGGATCCACTAGCGGGGTCAGAGACCCAGTACTTC. Translation gives CASSQDLDPLAGSETQYF.

For this clonotype: This may be a read error: a much more frequent sequence differs by one nucleotide. The chain recombines TRBV28 with TRBJ2-3; D is unresolved. V was pared by 6 bases and J by 2 bases, with 12 bases between. This CDR3 is 14 amino acids long. From germline, CDR1 is MDHEN and CDR2 SYDVKM. In DNA, the CDR3 is TGTGCCAGCAGCGAGGAGAGAAACACAGATACGCAGTATTTT. This encodes CASSEERNTDTQYF.

Notes on this clonotype: A much larger clone sits a single nucleotide away, making a read error possible. The rearrangement uses TRBV7-9 and TRBJ1-4; weak D call: TRBD1 (5 bases). Germline assignment: CDR1 SEHNR and CDR2 FQNEAQ (reference sequence). The CDR3 has 15 amino acids. Here the CDR3 DNA reads TGTGCCAACAGCGCCAGGTTGGGGCTTGATGAAAAACTGTTTTTT. Residues: CANSARLGLDEKLFF. Filled out from reference TRBV7-9 and TRBJ1-4, the complete variable domain reads DTGVSQNPRHKITKRGQNVTFRCDPISEHNRLYWYRQTLGQGPEFLTYFQNEAQLEKSRLLSDRFSAERPKGSFSTLEIQRTEQGDSAMYLCANSARLGLDEKLFFGSGTQLSVL.

There are many counts of this clonotype. The gene calls are TRBV7-9 and TRBJ1-4; unclear D gene. Germline lookup yields CDR1 SEHNR and CDR2 FQNEAQ (reference sequence). The CDR3 extends over 13 amino acids. The V end lost 3 bases, the J end lost 5 bases, and 7 bases lay between the germline ends. The CDR3 region has the DNA TGTGCCAGCAGCTTGGAAATGAATGAAAAACTGTTTTTT. This codes for CASSLEMNEKLFF.

This clonotype was picked up many times. The chain uses TRBV13 and TRBJ1-5; TRBD1 is a possible D gene (6 bases). The CDR3 covers 13 residues. Trimming pared 2 bases from V and 4 bases from J, leaving 6 bases between. CDR1 and CDR2 (germline): PRHDT, FYEKMQ (reference sequence). The CDR3 DNA is TGTGCCAGCAGCTTAACAGGGAATCAGCCCCAGCATTTT. As protein: CASSLTGNQPQHF.

The rearrangement joins TRBV7-2 to TRBJ2-5; tentative D call: TRBD1 (7 bases). Germline CDR1 SGHTA, CDR2 FQGNSA. This CDR3 contains 15 residues. Trimming took off 4 bases at V and 2 bases at J, with 14 bases between the two ends. CDR3 in amino acids: CASSSGDRVQETQYF. Written as DNA, the CDR3 is TGTGCCAGCAGCTCGGGGGACAGAGTACAAGAGACCCAGTACTTC.

Regarding this clonotype: A read error is possible here, since a much larger clone lies one base away. The chain carries TRBV6-2 or TRBV6-3 and TRBJ1-5, with a possible D match to TRBD1 (5 bases). Germline CDR1 MNHEY, CDR2 SVGEGT. The CDR3 sequence is 14 residues long. For the CDR3, the DNA is TGTGCCAGCAGCCCCTGGGACCTTAATCGGCCCCAGCATTTT. Encoded protein: CASSPWDLNRPQHF.

The chain joins TRBV6-2 or TRBV6-3 to TRBJ2-3, with TRBD2 identical over 10 bases. The germline gives CDR1 MNHEY, CDR2 SVGEGT. The J segment lost 0 bases and the V segment lost 0 bases, leaving 15 bases of the junction unmatched. The CDR3 sequence is 21 residues long. CDR3 DNA sequence: TGTGCCAGCAGTTACTCGAGTGGGTGGCTAGCGGGGGAGTCTAGCACAGATACGCAGTATTTT. Encoded protein: CASSYSSGWLAGESSTDTQYF.

This sequence joins TRBV7-9 and TRBJ1-4, with 7 bases identical to TRBD1. CDR1 is SEHNR and CDR2 is FQNEAQ in the germline V gene (reference sequence). CDR3 size: 15 residues. V lost 6 bases and J lost 7; bases outside the gene matches: 11. As DNA, the CDR3 is TGTGCCAGCAGGGCGGCGACAGGGATTCTTGAAAAACTGTTTTTT. It is translated as CASRAATGILEKLFF.

Ten or more counts support this clonotype. This chain uses TRBV9 with TRBJ2-3, with TRBD2 matching 10 bases. The V segment lost 0 bases and the J segment 3 bases; nucleotides outside the gene matches: 7. CDR1 is SGDLS, CDR2 YYNGEE, per germline. CDR3 size: 17 residues. CDR3 sequence reads: CASSVEASGSFTDTQYF. DNA of the CDR3: TGTGCCAGCAGCGTAGAGGCTAGCGGGAGTTTTACAGATACGCAGTATTTT.

In this sample, this clonotype turned up many times. This chain links TRBV5-5 with TRBJ1-1, with D unclear. V lost 6 bases and J 8 bases, leaving 11 bases between the germline ends. Per germline, CDR1 SGHKS and CDR2 YYEKEE (reference sequence). The CDR3 is made up of 11 amino acids. The CDR3 DNA reads TGTGCCAGCACCGAAAGGGCCGAAGCTTTCTTT. Amino acid sequence: CASTERAEAFF.

This clonotype appeared many times. The rearrangement joins TRBV9 to TRBJ2-2; 10 positions agree with TRBD2. The CDR3 is 20 residues long. Per germline, CDR1 SGDLS and CDR2 YYNGEE. V was pared by 0 bases and J by 1 base, with 12 bases of the junction left unmatched. CDR3 amino acids: CASSVGEDSRTSGNTGELFF. In DNA, the CDR3 is TGTGCCAGCAGCGTAGGTGAAGATTCAAGGACTAGCGGGAACACCGGGGAGCTGTTTTTT.

This clonotype was observed a handful of times. The V and J genes are TRBV4-3 and TRBJ2-3, with 8 bases that match TRBD1. The length of the CDR3 is 17 residues. CDR1 is LGHNA, CDR2 YSLEER, per germline. The V and J ends lost 3 bases and 4 bases, in that order; junction bases with no gene match: 12. This CDR3 reads CASSHPSRQGSADTQYF. In nucleotides, the CDR3 is TGCGCCAGCAGCCACCCGTCGAGACAGGGGAGCGCAGATACGCAGTATTTT.

The chain recombines TRBV4-1 with TRBJ1-6; D not certain. CDR3 size: 13 residues. V was pared by 2 bases and J by 11 bases, with 10 bases between. The germline gives CDR1 MGHRA, CDR2 YSYEKL. The CDR3 DNA sequence: TGCGCCAGCAGCCAACTAGACAACCCACCCCTCCACTTT. It codes for CASSQLDNPPLHF.